This TCR beta chain stems from a study of shared clonotypes between healthy human individuals. On the study more broadly: A couple of women and a few men aged 18 to 49 served as donors.

CDR3 length: 14 amino acids. The germline V gene encodes CDR1 MDHEN and CDR2 SYDVKM. Notes on this clone: The antigen is not known. The junction and the germline gene differ at one end; a read error may be behind it.

Study-level points and caveats: It was only blood that was sampled, and tissue repertoires likely differ.

Assay used: immunoSEQ multiplex PCR; TCRdb lists only in-frame clones, some missing. The sample yields about 470,000 clones, about 76% seen once. The chain carries TRBV28 and TRBJ2-2; tentatively, D is TRBD2 (6 bases). The specimen was PBMCs. This receptor was obtained from a woman aged 40 to 50 in good health. Some clones in this sample may be carry-over from other donors' samples. CDR3 protein: CASSRGINSGELFF. The DNA for the CDR3 is TGTGCCAGCAGCCGCGGGATAAACAGCGGGGAGCTGTTTTTT. Based on the CDR3 plus reference TRBV28 and TRBJ2-2, the full variable domain is DVKVTQSSRYLVKRTGEKVFLECVQDMDHENMFWYRQDPGLGLRLIYFSYDVKMKEKGDIPEGYSVSREKKERFSLILESASTNQTSMYLCASSRGINSGELFFGEGSRLTVL.